This entry features one TCR beta chain sequence. No antigen is known for it. The PCR employed 60 Vbeta primers together with 13 Jbeta primers. Repertoires were generated with immunoSEQ multiplex PCR, while TCRdb's copy carries only in-frame clones and drops some. The repertoire holds under 150,000 clones, with approximately 85% as singletons. This specimen belongs to a study of cytomegalovirus exposure and HLA in healthy donors. The V gene's germline CDR1 is SGHAT and CDR2 FQNNGV. The CDR3 contains 14 residues. The V gene end was trimmed by 1 base and the J gene end by 4 bases; junction bases not matched to a gene: 3. Study-level results: The authors judged a highly shared variant cluster likely a sequencing artifact.

This receptor was identified in a woman between 25 and 40 years old in good health and CMV-seropositive. This chain uses TRBV11-2 with TRBJ2-7, with 8 bases matching TRBD1. Sequenced material: PBMCs. The CDR3 reads CASSLGTGYYEQYF. The CDR3 region has the DNA TGTGCCAGCAGCTTAGGGACAGGGTATTACGAGCAGTACTTC.